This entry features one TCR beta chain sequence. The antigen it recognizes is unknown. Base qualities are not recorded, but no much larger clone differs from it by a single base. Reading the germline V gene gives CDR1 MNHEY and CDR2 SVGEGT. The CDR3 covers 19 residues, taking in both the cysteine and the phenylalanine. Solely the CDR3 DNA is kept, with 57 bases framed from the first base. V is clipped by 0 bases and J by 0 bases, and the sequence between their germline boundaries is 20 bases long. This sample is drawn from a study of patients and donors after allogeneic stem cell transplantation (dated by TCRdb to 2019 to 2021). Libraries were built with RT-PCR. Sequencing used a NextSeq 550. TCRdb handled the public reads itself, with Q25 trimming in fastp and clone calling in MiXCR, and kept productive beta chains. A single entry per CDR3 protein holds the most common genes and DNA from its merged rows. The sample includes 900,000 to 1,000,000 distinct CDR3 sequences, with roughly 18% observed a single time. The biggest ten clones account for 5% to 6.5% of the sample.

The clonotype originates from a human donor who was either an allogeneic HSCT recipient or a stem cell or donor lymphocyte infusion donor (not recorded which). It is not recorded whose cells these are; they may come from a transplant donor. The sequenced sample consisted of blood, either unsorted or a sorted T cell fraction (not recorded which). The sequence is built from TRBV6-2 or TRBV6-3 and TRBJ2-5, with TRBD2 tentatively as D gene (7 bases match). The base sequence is TGTGCCAGCAGTTACTCGAATGAGGGGGGGGCACGGTACCAAGAGACCCAGTACTTC. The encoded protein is CASSYSNEGGARYQETQYF.